Sequencing of this T cell receptor beta chain was carried out in a study of vaccination and CD4 T cells after COVID-19. This clonotype was seen more than once but under ten times. What it binds is unknown. Germline loops: CDR1 MNHNS, CDR2 SASEGT. V lost 6 bases, J lost 1 base, and 6 bases lay in between. The CDR3 extends over 12 amino acids. Cultured CD4+ T-cell DNA underwent Oncomine TCR Beta short-read sequencing. TCRdb re-called the PCR reads with MiXCR, one entry per CDR3 protein. The data contain around 14,000 distinct CDR3 sequences, under 25% of them singletons. Treatment indicated: approximately 9-day PBMC culture with coronavirus spike peptide pools or control peptides (ViraFEST assay).

Sequencing was performed on cultured CD4+ T cells from blood. This TCR was sampled from a human donor with COVID-19. The J gene is TRBJ1-2, the V gene TRBV6-1; D is uncertain. CDR3 region: CASRGVNYGYTF. CDR3 DNA: TGTGCCAGCAGGGGCGTTAACTATGGCTACACCTTC.